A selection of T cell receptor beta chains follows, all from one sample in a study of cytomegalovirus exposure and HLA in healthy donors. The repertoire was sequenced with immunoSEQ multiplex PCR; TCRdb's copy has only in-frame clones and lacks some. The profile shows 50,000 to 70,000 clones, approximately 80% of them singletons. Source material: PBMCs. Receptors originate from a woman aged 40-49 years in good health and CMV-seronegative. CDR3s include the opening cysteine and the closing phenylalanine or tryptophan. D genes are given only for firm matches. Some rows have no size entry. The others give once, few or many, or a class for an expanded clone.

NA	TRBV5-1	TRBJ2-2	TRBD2	TGCGCCAGCAGCTTGGATCTAGCGGGAGGGAACACCGGGGAGCTGTTTTTT	CASSLDLAGGNTGELFF
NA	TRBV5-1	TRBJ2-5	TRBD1	TGCGCCAGCAGCTGGGGACAGTCGGACCCAGAGACCCAGTACTTC	CASSWGQSDPETQYF
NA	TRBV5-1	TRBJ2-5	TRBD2	TGCGCCAGCATTACTAGCGGGGGGCCAGAAGAGACCCAGTACTTC	CASITSGGPEETQYF
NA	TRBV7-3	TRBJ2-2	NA	TGTGCCAGCAGCCAGGACTATTCGAACACCGGGGAGCTGTTTTTT	CASSQDYSNTGELFF
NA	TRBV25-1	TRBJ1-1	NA	TGTGCCAGCAGTGAATGGGAGCTGAACACTGAAGCTTTCTTT	CASSEWELNTEAFF
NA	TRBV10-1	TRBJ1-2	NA	TGCGCCAGCAGCGACCGGGACAAACCATATGGCTACACCTTC	CASSDRDKPYGYTF
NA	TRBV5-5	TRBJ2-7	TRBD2	TGTGCCAGCAGCTCTCCCGGGGGGGATAGGTGGACCGAGCAGTACTTC	CASSSPGGDRWTEQYF
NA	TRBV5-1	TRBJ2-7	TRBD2	TGCGCCAAGGCACCGGGACTAGTGTCCTACGAGCAGTACTTC	CAKAPGLVSYEQYF
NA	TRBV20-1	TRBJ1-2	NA	TGCAGTGCTAGAGGGCAGGATGGCTACACCTTC	CSARGQDGYTF
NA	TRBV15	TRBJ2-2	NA	TGTGCCACCAGCAGAGAGGGACAGAACACCGGGGAGCTGTTTTTT	CATSREGQNTGELFF
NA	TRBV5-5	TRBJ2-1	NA	TGTGCCAGCAGCTTCGAGGCAGGGGTCGACAATGAGCAGTTCTTC	CASSFEAGVDNEQFF
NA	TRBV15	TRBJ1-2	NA	TGTGCCACCAGCAGGGAAACATCAGGGGTCGGAGGCTACACCTTC	CATSRETSGVGGYTF
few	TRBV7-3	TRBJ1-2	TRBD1	TGTGCCAGCAGCTTGGCGCCGGGACAGGGGCTCTATGGCTACACCTTC	CASSLAPGQGLYGYTF
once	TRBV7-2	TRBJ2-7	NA	TGTGCCAGCAGCTCTCACGGCGGACTGGCCTACGAGCAGTACTTC	CASSSHGGLAYEQYF
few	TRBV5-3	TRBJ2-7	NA	TGTGCCAGAAGCTTTCGACAGAGGCTGATTGAGCAGTACTTC	CARSFRQRLIEQYF
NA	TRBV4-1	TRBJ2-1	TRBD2	TGCGCCAGCAGCCAAGATCTTGGGCTAGCGGGAGACCATGAGCAGTTCTTC	CASSQDLGLAGDHEQFF
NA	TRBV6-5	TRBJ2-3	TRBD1	TGTGCCAGCAGGGACAGGGGAAGGTCAGATACGCAGTATTTT	CASRDRGRSDTQYF
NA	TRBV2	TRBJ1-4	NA	TGTGCCAGCAGCGCACCGGGAGGAACTGCCATTGCCGAAAAACTGTTTTTT	CASSAPGGTAIAEKLFF
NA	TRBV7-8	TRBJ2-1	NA	TGTGCCAGCAGCACCTTTTGGCTAGCCGCGGCTAACAATGAGCAGTTCTTC	CASSTFWLAAANNEQFF
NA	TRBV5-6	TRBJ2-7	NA	TGTGCCAGCAGCTTCCTATACGAGCAGTACTTC	CASSFLYEQYF
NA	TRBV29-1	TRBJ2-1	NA	TGCAGCGTTGTGATGACTTTGCAGTTCTTC	CSVVMTLQFF
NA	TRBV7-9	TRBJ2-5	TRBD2	TGTGCCAGCAGCTTAGTAATTAGCGGGAGGGAGACCCAGTACTTC	CASSLVISGRETQYF
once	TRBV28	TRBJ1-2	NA	TGTGCCAGCAGCGACGGGAACTATGGCTACACCTTC	CASSDGNYGYTF
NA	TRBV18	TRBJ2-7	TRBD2	TGTGCCAGCTCACCAGTACCGGGAGGATTGGAGCAGTACTTC	CASSPVPGGLEQYF
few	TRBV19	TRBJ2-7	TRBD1	TGTGCCAGTATGCCGGGACAGGGGGCAAAGGGATCCTACGAGCAGTACTTC	CASMPGQGAKGSYEQYF
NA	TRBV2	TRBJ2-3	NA	TGTGCCACCCACTACAGGGATAGCACAGATACGCAGTATTTT	CATHYRDSTDTQYF
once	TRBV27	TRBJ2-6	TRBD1	TGTGCCAGCAGTCGACAGGGTCAAACCTCTGGGGCCAACGTCCTGACTTTC	CASSRQGQTSGANVLTF
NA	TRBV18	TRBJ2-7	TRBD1	TGTGCCAGCTCACAAACTCCGGGACAGGGGCGCGAGCAGTACTTC	CASSQTPGQGREQYF
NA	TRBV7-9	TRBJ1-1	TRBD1	TGTGCCAGCAGCCCTGGGACAGGGGGGCTGAACACTGAAGCTTTCTTT	CASSPGTGGLNTEAFF
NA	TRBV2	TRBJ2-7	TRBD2	TGTGCCAGCAGTGATTGGACTAGCTCCTACGAGCAGTACTTC	CASSDWTSSYEQYF
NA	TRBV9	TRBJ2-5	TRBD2	TGTGCCAGCAGCGTAGTGACTAGCCGGGGGGAAGAGACCCAGTACTTC	CASSVVTSRGEETQYF
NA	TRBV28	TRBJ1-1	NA	TGTGCCAGCAGATCAACGGTGGGGGACTCGAACACTGAAGCTTTCTTT	CASRSTVGDSNTEAFF
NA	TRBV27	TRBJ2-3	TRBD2	TGTGCCAGCAGCTCCGGGACTAGCGGCACAGATACGCAGTATTTT	CASSSGTSGTDTQYF
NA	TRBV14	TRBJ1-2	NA	TGTGCCAGCAGCCAAGATCGAGAGAACTATGGCTACACCTTC	CASSQDRENYGYTF
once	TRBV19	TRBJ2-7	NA	TGTGCCAGTAGTATGATTGGTCAGGGATACGAGCAGTACTTC	CASSMIGQGYEQYF
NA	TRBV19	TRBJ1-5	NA	TGTGCCAGTAGTATTGGGGCAGCTTTTGCTCAGCCCCAGCATTTT	CASSIGAAFAQPQHF
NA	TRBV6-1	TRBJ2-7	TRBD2	TGTGCCAGCAGTGATGGACTAGCGGGAGTCTACGAGCAGTACTTC	CASSDGLAGVYEQYF
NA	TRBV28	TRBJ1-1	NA	TGTGCCAGCAGTTTAAGGGGACTTGAAGCTTTCTTT	CASSLRGLEAFF
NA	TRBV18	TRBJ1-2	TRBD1	TGTGCCAGCTCACGGGACAGGGACTATGGCTACACCTTC	CASSRDRDYGYTF
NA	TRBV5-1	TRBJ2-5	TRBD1	TGCGCCAGCAGCTTTCGTACAGGGGCTCCCCAAGAGACCCAGTACTTC	CASSFRTGAPQETQYF
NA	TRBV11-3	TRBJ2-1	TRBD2	TGTGCCAGCAGCCCAGGGACTAGCGGGACAAGAACCTACAATGAGCAGTTCTTC	CASSPGTSGTRTYNEQFF
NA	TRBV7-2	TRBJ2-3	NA	TGTGCCAGCAGCCAGGGACTCAACACAGATACGCAGTATTTT	CASSQGLNTDTQYF
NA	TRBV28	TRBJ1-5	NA	TGTGCCAGCAGACGTCGACAGGACAATCAGCCCCAGCATTTT	CASRRRQDNQPQHF
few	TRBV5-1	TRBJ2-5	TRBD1	TGCGCCAGCAGCCGAATAGGACAGGGGCAAGAGACCCAGTACTTC	CASSRIGQGQETQYF
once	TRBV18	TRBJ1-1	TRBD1	TGTGCCAGCTCGAAGCGGACAGGGAACACTGAAGCTTTCTTT	CASSKRTGNTEAFF
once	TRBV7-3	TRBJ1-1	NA	TGTGCCAGCAGCTCGCAAGGGGACACTGAAGCTTTCTTT	CASSSQGDTEAFF
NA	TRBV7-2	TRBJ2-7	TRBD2	TGTGCCAGCAGCATAAGTCCGGGACTAGGCTACGAGCAGTACTTC	CASSISPGLGYEQYF
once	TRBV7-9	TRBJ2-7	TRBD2	TGTGCCAGCAGCTCCTGGGGTGCTGGACTAGCGGAGTCCTACGAGCAGTACTTC	CASSSWGAGLAESYEQYF
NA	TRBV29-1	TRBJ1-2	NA	TGCAGCGTTGAGTGGCGGGACTATGGCTACACCTTC	CSVEWRDYGYTF
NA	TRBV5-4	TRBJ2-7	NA	TGTGCCAGCAGCCCGAGTGGAGTCATCTCCTACGAGCAGTACTTC	CASSPSGVISYEQYF
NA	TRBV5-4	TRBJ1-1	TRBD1	TGTGCCAGCAGCTTGGCGGACAGGGCAACTGAAGCTTTCTTT	CASSLADRATEAFF
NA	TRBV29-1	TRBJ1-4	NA	TGCAGCGTACTGACAGGATTTAGTGAAAAACTGTTTTTT	CSVLTGFSEKLFF
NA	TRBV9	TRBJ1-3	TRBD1	TGTGCCAGCAGCGTCGGGGACAGGGGGCCTGGAAACACCATATATTTT	CASSVGDRGPGNTIYF